The present entry profiles one T cell receptor (beta chain) with its context. During active infection, Seattle patients enrolled and were then monitored through disease. These data come from a study of blood T cell repertoires in COVID-19. CDR1 and CDR2 (germline): SGHTA, FQGNSA. This CDR3 has 19 residues. Germline trimming cut 1 base from V and 1 base from J; bases unmatched to any gene: 12. Authors' data handling: Reference gene primer amplification in the assay estimated nucleated cell counts. Data came from immunoSEQ multiplex PCR; TCRdb stores just in-frame clones and leaves some out. That table furnishes V, J and clone size, whereas the DNA furnished D and trimming. Here the sample spans roughly 180,000 clones, around 74% being singletons.

The sample was peripheral blood. The sequence derives from a woman aged 55-70 years with COVID-19, enrolled during active disease. J is TRBJ2-4 and V is TRBV7-2; 8 positions match TRBD2. CDR3 amino acids: CASSLGAGGTLGAKNIQYF. The CDR3 DNA reads as TGTGCCAGCAGCTTAGGGGCGGGGGGTACCCTAGGCGCCAAAAACATTCAGTACTTC.